These T cell receptor beta chains were read from a single sample in a study of cytomegalovirus exposure and HLA in healthy donors. Sequenced by immunoSEQ multiplex PCR; TCRdb stores in-frame clones only, minus some. The sample lists about 210,000 clones; approximately 78% were seen once. Sequences were obtained from PBMCs. These receptors all stem from a boy aged 5-17 years in good health and CMV-seronegative. Both conserved end residues are part of each CDR3. The D gene is left open where the match is weak. Rows may omit the clone size; those that give it use once, few, many or a size class.

TRBJ2-5 TRBV5-1 NA NA CASSLHSRDPQETQYF TGCGCCAGCAGCTTACACAGCCGGGATCCTCAAGAGACCCAGTACTTC
TRBJ2-6 TRBV11-2 TRBD2 NA CASSLFERGLENWANVLTF TGTGCCAGCAGCTTATTCGAACGAGGACTAGAAAACTGGGCCAACGTCCTGACTTTC
TRBJ1-1 TRBV5-1 NA NA CASSLEHTEAFF TGCGCCAGCAGCTTGGAGCACACTGAAGCTTTCTTT
TRBJ2-1 TRBV4-1 TRBD2 few CASRRLAGGSRYNEQFF TGCGCCAGCAGACGACTAGCGGGGGGGAGTAGGTACAATGAGCAGTTCTTC
TRBJ2-7 TRBV5-5 NA once CASSLRGAYYEQYF TGTGCCAGCAGCTTGCGGGGAGCCTATTACGAGCAGTACTTC
TRBJ1-4 TRBV19 NA NA CASSSNRDKGSEKLFF TGTGCCAGTAGTTCGAACCGGGACAAAGGAAGTGAAAAACTGTTTTTT
TRBJ1-1 TRBV5-4 TRBD1 few CASSFGTGGAFF TGTGCCAGCAGCTTTGGGACAGGAGGTGCTTTCTTT
TRBJ2-1 TRBV9 TRBD2 NA CASSEGLAGVYEQFF TGTGCCAGCAGCGAGGGACTAGCGGGAGTTTATGAGCAGTTCTTC
TRBJ2-3 TRBV5-8 NA few CASSLEQGYWTDTQYF TGTGCCAGCAGCTTGGAGCAGGGTTATTGGACAGATACGCAGTATTTT
TRBJ2-7 TRBV2 NA NA CASMAGHRVSFRDPIEQYF TGTGCCAGCATGGCAGGGCACAGGGTGTCTTTCCGGGACCCCATCGAGCAGTACTTC
TRBJ1-3 TRBV29-1 TRBD1 NA CSAWTGRTIYF TGCAGCGCCTGGACAGGACGTACCATATATTTT
TRBJ2-5 TRBV19 NA once CASSMGGWYPPQETQYF TGTGCCAGTAGTATGGGGGGATGGTATCCCCCCCAAGAGACCCAGTACTTC
TRBJ2-1 TRBV5-4 NA few CASSFDSGSYNEQFF TGTGCCAGCAGCTTCGATAGCGGCTCCTACAATGAGCAGTTCTTC
TRBJ2-1 TRBV27 TRBD1 NA CASSLKGQGAYNEQFF TGTGCCAGCAGTTTGAAGGGACAGGGGGCCTACAATGAGCAGTTCTTC
TRBJ2-7 TRBV10-3 NA NA CAISDLTSYEQYF TGTGCCATCAGTGATTTGACTTCCTACGAGCAGTACTTC
TRBJ1-6 TRBV11-2 NA NA CASSPRTGSNSPLHF TGTGCCAGCAGCCCACGAACGGGGAGTAATTCACCCCTCCACTTT
TRBJ1-2 TRBV19 TRBD1 NA CASSTYRGQYGYTF TGTGCCAGTAGTACATACAGGGGCCAGTATGGCTACACCTTC
TRBJ1-1 TRBV6-5 NA NA CASSYGPRVNTEAFF TGTGCCAGCAGTTACGGCCCCAGGGTGAACACTGAAGCTTTCTTT
TRBJ1-4 TRBV5-5 TRBD1 NA CASSAGQLNEKLFF TGTGCCAGCAGCGCGGGACAGCTTAATGAAAAACTGTTTTTT
TRBJ1-5 TRBV5-6 NA NA CASSPWEGLSQPQHF TGTGCCAGCAGCCCCTGGGAGGGCCTCAGTCAGCCCCAGCATTTT
TRBJ2-7 TRBV6-6 NA NA CASSKLDEQYF TGTGCCAGCAGCAAACTCGACGAGCAGTACTTC
TRBJ2-1 TRBV4-1 TRBD2 once CASSQPGLAEYNEQFF TGCGCCAGCAGCCAGCCAGGGCTAGCGGAGTACAATGAGCAGTTCTTC
TRBJ1-1 TRBV6-1 NA NA CASSEPGKNTEAFF TGTGCCAGCAGTGAACCGGGGAAGAACACTGAAGCTTTCTTT
TRBJ1-2 TRBV6-1 NA NA CASSEARGSGYTF TGTGCCAGCAGTGAAGCGCGGGGGAGCGGCTACACCTTC
TRBJ2-3 TRBV6-1 NA once CASSEPDIYTTDTQYF TGTGCCAGCAGTGAACCGGACATCTATACCACAGATACGCAGTATTTT
TRBJ2-5 TRBV7-2 NA NA CASSLPQGGQETQYF TGTGCCAGCAGCTTACCCCAGGGGGGCCAAGAGACCCAGTACTTC
TRBJ1-2 TRBV6-5 TRBD1 few CASSYSLQGGGYTF TGTGCCAGCAGTTACTCGCTACAGGGGGGCGGCTACACCTTC